The entry that follows covers one TCR beta chain sequence. Antigen specificity is unknown. Every subset's genomic DNA went evenly onto several immunoSEQ plates. The data were produced by immunoSEQ multiplex PCR, yet TCRdb's version contains in-frame clones alone and is incomplete. The sample consists of 2 million to 3 million clones, approximately 90% of them appearing once. There were no recent acute infections or vaccinations among the donors, who were healthy HIV-negative adults. Those who donated, Caucasian adults without exception, all lived in Nashville, Tennessee. The germline V gene encodes CDR1 SNHLY and CDR2 FYNNEI. This CDR3 spans 10 amino acids. Trimming pared 4 bases from V and 7 bases from J, leaving 1 base between. The sample originates from a study of shared clonotypes between healthy human individuals. Points from the study as a whole: What naive subsets generally showed was a larger estimated richness than memory subsets showed.

The clonotype originates from a man aged 18 to 30 in good health. This chain connects TRBV2 to TRBJ2-2; D ambiguous. Sequencing was done on a sample of naive CD4+ T cells sorted from blood. The subset: CD45RA+ positively selected. Here the CDR3 DNA reads TGTGCCAGCAGTGTCGGGGAGCTGTTTTTT. Translating it yields CASSVGELFF.